These 13 T cell receptor beta chains originate from one sample sequenced in a study of T cell repertoires in cytomegalovirus infection. A single record per CDR3 protein comes from TCRdb applying MiXCR to the reads. The sample consists of approximately 630,000 distinct CDR3 sequences, 20% to 30% of them appearing once. Material: CD8+ T cells from PBMCs. The receptor source for this set is a human donor in good health (CMV status not recorded). Some clones in this sample may be carry-over from other donors' samples.

J is TRBJ2-2 and V is TRBV29-1, with D possibly TRBD2 on 5 matching bases. The germline V gene encodes CDR1 SQVTM and CDR2 ANQGSEA. The CDR3 sequence is 11 residues long. The ends were cut back, 3 bases at V and 13 bases at J, with 12 bases in the middle. CDR3 sequence: CSVDRPEGLFF. The CDR3 DNA reads TGCAGCGTTGATAGACCTGAGGGGCTGTTTTTT.

The rearrangement joins TRBV14 to TRBJ2-1; TRBD2 matches 11 bases. The CDR3 runs 17 residues. CDR1 is SGHDN, CDR2 FVKESK, per germline. V lost 1 base, J lost 9 bases, and 11 bases stayed unmatched. The CDR3 region has the DNA TGTGCCAGCAGCCAAGCCGTTCTAGCGGGGGGTTATGGTGAGCAGTTCTTC. Its translation is CASSQAVLAGGYGEQFF.

The sample holds many counts of this clonotype. The V call is TRBV25-1, the J call TRBJ1-2; the D gene is possibly TRBD1 (6 bases). The germline V and J ends were trimmed by 8 bases and 8 bases, with 12 bases remaining between them. The germline CDR1 and CDR2 sequences are MGHDK and SYGVNS. The CDR3 spans 11 residues. The CDR3, as DNA: TGTGCCAGCTCCGGGACATTAGGCTACACCTTC. The encoded protein is CASSGTLGYTF.

This clonotype showed up many times. The chain has TRBV12-3 or TRBV12-4 and TRBJ1-1; D might be TRBD1 (6 bases). Trimming took off 6 bases at V and 4 bases at J, with 9 bases between the two ends. The CDR3 consists of 12 residues. For the CDR3, the DNA is TGTGCCAGCAGAACAGGGCCCACTGAAGCTTTCTTT. Its protein is CASRTGPTEAFF.

This chain uses TRBV20-1 with TRBJ1-3; possible D gene TRBD1, 6 bases. The ends were cut back, 1 base at V and 14 bases at J, with 15 bases in the middle. The germline gives CDR1 DFQATT, CDR2 SNEGSKA (reference sequence). The CDR3 is 12 amino acids. The CDR3 reads CSARGGAGSLYF. The CDR3 bases are TGCAGTGCTAGAGGGGGGGCAGGGAGCTTATATTTT.

V is TRBV7-9 and J is TRBJ2-7, with 10 bases that match TRBD2. The CDR3 has 15 amino acids. CDR1 is SEHNR, CDR2 FQNEAQ, per germline (reference sequence). V trimming: 3 bases; J trimming: 3 bases; junction bases outside the gene matches: 5. Here the CDR3 reads CASSFLAGENYEQYF. CDR3 nucleotides: TGTGCCAGCAGCTTCCTAGCGGGGGAGAACTACGAGCAGTACTTC.

The rearrangement links TRBV6-2 or TRBV6-3 to TRBJ2-5; a weak D match, TRBD2 (7 bases). Germline-derived CDR1 and CDR2 are MNHEY and SVGEGT. CDR3 length: 15 residues. The V gene lost 4 bases and the J gene lost 4 bases, with 16 bases spanning the gap. CDR3 DNA: TGTGCCAGCAGTTGGGGGGGGGGCGGAGGAGAGACCCAGTACTTC. Amino acid sequence: CASSWGGGGGETQYF.

This clonotype has a handful of counts. This chain's CDR3 is CASSNRDRSYNEQFF. As DNA, the CDR3 is TGTGCCAGCAGCAACCGGGACAGGTCCTACAATGAGCAGTTCTTC. The chain carries TRBV7-2 and TRBJ2-1, with TRBD1 matching 8 bases. The CDR3 covers 15 residues. Germline V gives CDR1 SGHTA, CDR2 FQGNSA. Germline trimming cut 5 bases from V and 1 base from J; bases unmatched to any gene: 4.

The chain combines TRBV29-1 with TRBJ2-7; possibly TRBD1 or TRBD2 for D (6 bases each). V lost 1 base, J lost 2 bases, and 15 bases lay in between. Germline values: CDR1 SQVTM, CDR2 ANQGSEA. The CDR3 runs 15 residues. The CDR3 protein is CSVEGMEGGPYEQYF. The DNA for the CDR3 is TGCAGCGTTGAAGGTATGGAGGGGGGACCCTACGAGCAGTACTTC.

The V call is TRBV20-1, the J call TRBJ1-5; D is perhaps TRBD1 (5 bases). Germline values: CDR1 DFQATT, CDR2 SNEGSKA (reference sequence). The CDR3 runs 13 residues. The V end lost 0 bases, the J end lost 9 bases, and 12 bases lay between the germline ends. CDR3 sequence: CSAREGVVSPQHF. In nucleotides, the CDR3 is TGCAGTGCTAGAGAAGGGGTAGTGTCGCCCCAGCATTTT.

There are a few counts of this clonotype. The CDR3 loop reads CSAWGTEAFF. The CDR3 DNA follows: TGCAGCGCTTGGGGCACTGAAGCTTTCTTT. The chain links TRBV29-1 to TRBJ1-1, with D unresolved. Trimming pared 7 bases from V and 4 bases from J, leaving 7 bases between. Per germline, CDR1 SQVTM and CDR2 ANQGSEA. The CDR3 has 10 amino acids. Filled out from reference TRBV29-1 and TRBJ1-1, the complete variable domain reads SAVISQKPSRDICQRGTSLTIQCQVDSQVTMMFWYRQQPGQSLTLIATANQGSEATYESGFVIDKFPISRPNLTFSTLTVSNMSPEDSSIYLCSAWGTEAFFGQGTRLTVV.

This clonotype was counted a few times. The chain links TRBV2 to TRBJ1-5; D might be TRBD1 (5 bases). Deletions cut 3 bases from V and 4 bases from J, with 13 bases between. In germline, CDR1 is SNHLY, CDR2 FYNNEI. The CDR3 runs 15 residues. The DNA of the CDR3 is TGTGCCAGCAGTGACAGGGTTCGGGAAAATCAGCCCCAGCATTTT. This codes for CASSDRVRENQPQHF. Complete variable domain (other parts from reference TRBV2 and TRBJ1-5): EPEVTQTPSHQVTQMGQEVILRCVPISNHLYFYWYRQILGQKVEFLVSFYNNEISEKSEIFDDQFSVERPDGSNFTLKIRSTKLEDSAMYFCASSDRVRENQPQHFGDGTRLSIL.

Here the CDR3 DNA reads TGTGCCAGCAGTCTTCAGGGTAGTGGAGCCAAAAACATTCAGTACTTC. It codes for CASSLQGSGAKNIQYF. The chain recombines TRBV28 with TRBJ2-4; perhaps TRBD1 as D (5 bases). Trimming took 5 bases from V and 0 from J, leaving 14 bases between them. The germline CDR1 and CDR2 sequences are MDHEN and SYDVKM. The CDR3 runs to 16 residues.